The rows below give T cell receptor beta chains drawn from one sample of a study of blood T cell repertoires in COVID-19. The data were produced by immunoSEQ multiplex PCR, yet TCRdb's version contains in-frame clones alone and is incomplete. Of roughly 200,000 clones in the sample, 70% to 80% were seen once. Sequenced sample: peripheral blood. Every receptor here comes from a woman in her 50s with active or convalescent COVID-19. Both conserved end residues are part of each CDR3. The D gene is left open where the match is weak. A clone size is listed for some rows: how often the clone was seen (once, few, many), or a class if it is expanded.

clone size | D gene | J gene | V gene | CDR3 DNA | CDR3 protein
- | TRBD2 | TRBJ2-5 | TRBV3-1/TRBV3-2 | TGTGCCAGCAGTCTCCAGACCGGACAAAGTCCGGGACTAGCGGGAGTTAGAGAGACCCAGTACTTC | CASSLQTGQSPGLAGVRETQYF
- | TRBD1 | TRBJ2-5 | TRBV7-2 | TGTGCCAGCAGCTTTCACCAGGGGGCGGAGGAGACCCAGTACTTC | CASSFHQGAEETQYF
- | - | TRBJ2-1 | TRBV29-1 | TGCAGCGTAGGAGGGCCTTCCTACAATGAGCAGTTCTTC | CSVGGPSYNEQFF
- | - | TRBJ1-4 | TRBV4-3 | TGCGCCAGCAGCCAAGGACTGGGGAGCGGAGAAAAACTGTTTTTT | CASSQGLGSGEKLFF
few | - | TRBJ2-7 | TRBV6-5 | TGTGCCAGCAGTCGAGGGAGGGAGCAGTACTTC | CASSRGREQYF
- | - | TRBJ1-2 | TRBV18 | TGTGCCAGCTCACCACGAACAACCGGGGACTACACCTTC | CASSPRTTGDYTF
few | TRBD1 | TRBJ2-7 | TRBV15 | TGTGCCACCAGCAGAGATCGGGGACAGGGTTACGAGCAGTACTTC | CATSRDRGQGYEQYF
- | TRBD2 | TRBJ2-3 | TRBV19 | TGTGCCAGTAGTAGCTGGACTAGCGGGGATCTCACAGATACGCAGTATTTT | CASSSWTSGDLTDTQYF
- | - | TRBJ1-2 | TRBV19 | TGTGCCAGTAGTGCGACAGCTTCTAACTATGGCTACACCTTC | CASSATASNYGYTF
once | TRBD1 | TRBJ2-1 | TRBV29-1 | TGCAGCGTGGGGACAGGCCACAATGAGCAGTTCTTC | CSVGTGHNEQFF
- | TRBD1 | TRBJ1-1 | TRBV5-1 | TGCGCCAGCAGCTTTCTAGGGGGCTCTGAAGCTTTCTTT | CASSFLGGSEAFF
- | - | TRBJ1-2 | TRBV11-1 | TGTGCCAGCAGCATAGGACAGAGGAACTATGGCTACACCTTC | CASSIGQRNYGYTF
- | TRBD2 | TRBJ2-1 | TRBV4-3 | TGCGCCAGCAGCTCACCGGGGGGGCCAGCGAATGAGCAGTTCTTC | CASSSPGGPANEQFF
- | - | TRBJ1-1 | TRBV5-1 | TGCGCCAGCAGCCCCAATTCGGCTAGTTTTAACACTGAAGCTTTCTTT | CASSPNSASFNTEAFF
- | - | TRBJ2-5 | TRBV5-8 | TGTGCCAGCAGCTTGGGAACAGGGACCGAAGAGACCCAGTACTTC | CASSLGTGTEETQYF
- | TRBD2 | TRBJ2-3 | TRBV19 | TGTGCCAGTAGTACCGGGACTAGCTCGTTTACGCAGTATTTT | CASSTGTSSFTQYF
- | TRBD2 | TRBJ2-1 | TRBV5-4 | TGTGCCAGCAGCTTGGGACTAGCGGGCCACAATGAGCAGTTCTTC | CASSLGLAGHNEQFF
once | TRBD2 | TRBJ2-7 | TRBV6-5 | TGTGCCAGCAGCCCCGGGGGGGCGTCCGAGCAGTACTTC | CASSPGGASEQYF
- | TRBD2 | TRBJ2-2 | TRBV9 | TGTGCCAGCAGCGCGGGACTAGCGGGGGGAAACACCGGGGAGCTGTTTTTT | CASSAGLAGGNTGELFF
- | TRBD1 | TRBJ1-4 | TRBV5-1 | TGCGCCAGCAGCCTTAGCCAGGGGGCTAAGGAAAAACTGTTTTTT | CASSLSQGAKEKLFF
- | - | TRBJ2-5 | TRBV2 | TGTGCCAGCAACGATGCGGCCAGGGGCCAAGAGACCCAGTACTTC | CASNDAARGQETQYF
few | - | TRBJ2-5 | TRBV3-1/TRBV3-2 | TGTGCCAGCAGCTCCGAGGCGACCCAGTACTTC | CASSSEATQYF
- | TRBD2 | TRBJ2-7 | TRBV5-6 | TGTGCCAGCAGCCCGGGACTAGCGGGAGTTGGAGAGCAGTACTTC | CASSPGLAGVGEQYF
few | - | TRBJ2-1 | TRBV7-6 | TGTGCCAGCAGCTTTACAGGGTCGACCTACAATGAGCAGTTCTTC | CASSFTGSTYNEQFF
- | TRBD1 | TRBJ2-5 | TRBV12-3/TRBV12-4 | TGTGCCAGCACCCGGACAGGGGAAGAGACCCAGTACTTC | CASTRTGEETQYF
few | - | TRBJ2-7 | TRBV28 | TGTGCCAGCACCCAGACTCCCGCCGTCTACGAGCAGTACTTC | CASTQTPAVYEQYF